The sequence of this T cell receptor beta chain was determined in a study of CD8 T cells in ankylosing spondylitis. Study-wide findings and caveats: Significant enrichment of disease-linked clones was reportedly seen in matched ankylosing spondylitis synovial fluid. Among TCR beta sequences, a motif of several highly homologous variants appeared characteristic of ankylosing spondylitis blood. Relatively scarce in peripheral blood, disease-linked clones were CD8+. There were earlier reports of some motif variants in reactive arthritis synovial fluid and blood.

This clonotype occurred a few times. Its antigen is currently unknown. Quantitative 5'-RACE with molecular barcodes produced the TCR beta libraries. MiXCR was run by TCRdb on the 5' RACE reads, yielding one entry per CDR3 protein. This table holds 750,000 to 850,000 distinct CDR3 sequences, roughly 12% found once. CDR1 is DFQATT and CDR2 is SNEGSKA in the germline V gene (reference sequence). The CDR3 has 11 residues. Trimming shortened V by 7 bases and J by 8 bases, and 14 bases separated the two germline ends. Sequencing was carried out using blood, either unsorted or a sorted T cell fraction (not recorded which). This chain joins TRBV20-1 and TRBJ1-2, with D maybe TRBD1 (5 bases). The sequence was obtained from a male donor with ankylosing spondylitis. The DNA for the CDR3 is TGCAGTGGAGGTAGGGGCGACGGCTACACCTTC. It translates to CSGGRGDGYTF.